Listed here is a single TCR beta chain. The CDR3 loop spans 16 amino acids. Germline CDR1 and CDR2: SGHRS and YFSETQ. J was trimmed by 0 bases and V by 4 bases; bases with no gene match: 7. This record belongs to a study of shared clonotypes between healthy human individuals. An even split of each subset's genomic DNA across several immunoSEQ plates was performed. Some clones are missing from TCRdb's copy, which holds only in-frame ones; the method was immunoSEQ multiplex PCR. Of roughly 1,100,000 clones listed, about 75% are singletons. The sequenced sample was memory CD4+ T cells sorted from blood. Described subset: CD45RA-negative fraction. J is TRBJ2-3 and V is TRBV5-1; TRBD2 matches 8 bases. The sequence came from a man between 18 and 29 years old in good health. The CDR3 coding sequence is TGCGCCAGCAGCGACACACTAGCGGCTAGCACAGATACGCAGTATTTT. It encodes CASSDTLAASTDTQYF. The variable domain in full, completed from reference TRBV5-1 and TRBJ2-3, reads KAGVTQTPRYLIKTRGQQVTLSCSPISGHRSVSWYQQTPGQGLQFLFEYFSETQRNKGNFPGRFSGRQFSNSRSEMNVSTLELGDSALYLCASSDTLAASTDTQYFGPGTRLTVL.